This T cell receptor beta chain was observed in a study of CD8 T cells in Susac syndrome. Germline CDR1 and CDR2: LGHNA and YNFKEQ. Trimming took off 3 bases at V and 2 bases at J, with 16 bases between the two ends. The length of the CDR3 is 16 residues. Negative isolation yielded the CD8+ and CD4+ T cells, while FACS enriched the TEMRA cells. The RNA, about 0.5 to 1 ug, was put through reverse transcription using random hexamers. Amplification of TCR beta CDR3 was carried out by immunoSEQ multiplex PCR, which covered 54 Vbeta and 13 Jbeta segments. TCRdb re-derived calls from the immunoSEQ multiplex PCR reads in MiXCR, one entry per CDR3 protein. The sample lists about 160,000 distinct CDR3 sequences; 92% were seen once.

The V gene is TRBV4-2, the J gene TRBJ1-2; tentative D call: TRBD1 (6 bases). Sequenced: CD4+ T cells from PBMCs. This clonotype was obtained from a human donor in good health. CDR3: CASSQAGGGGNYGYTF. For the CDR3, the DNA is TGTGCCAGCAGCCAGGCCGGAGGGGGGGGGAACTATGGCTACACCTTC.